A selection of T cell receptor beta chains follows, all from one sample in a study of blood T cell repertoires in COVID-19. The method was immunoSEQ multiplex PCR; TCRdb's version includes in-frame clones alone and lacks a portion of them. The sample includes 250,000 to 350,000 clones, roughly 90% of them seen just once. The sample consisted of peripheral blood. The receptors were gathered from a woman between 50 and 59 years old who had recovered from COVID-19. Both conserved end residues are trimmed from each CDR3. Clone size appears in some rows only: once, few, many, or a class for an expanded clone.

cdr3_aa clone_size j_call v_call
AWSVGLAEGQETQY . TRBJ2-5 TRBV30
ASSGGLFPTDTQY . TRBJ2-3 TRBV9
AWNPGGPIYGYT once TRBJ1-2 TRBV30
ASSLFGATGTGVRETQY . TRBJ2-5 TRBV5-1
ASSQGRRTEAF . TRBJ1-1 TRBV14
ASSSGTGVYGYT . TRBJ1-2 TRBV5-1
ASSQSTGSFYGYT few TRBJ1-2 TRBV7-9
ASSATGTGSYEQY . TRBJ2-7 TRBV19
AIAGGGVMNTEAF . TRBJ1-1 TRBV10-3
ASRGAGYYEQY . TRBJ2-7 TRBV27
ASSQAGRKNEKLF . TRBJ1-4 TRBV4-3
ASSVTPGGGDGYT . TRBJ1-2 TRBV9
AWSGTGVGEQY . TRBJ2-7 TRBV30
ASSYGQVETQY . TRBJ2-5 TRBV7-2
ASSLNRLDGTEAF . TRBJ1-1 TRBV7-3
ASSIFRADTQY . TRBJ2-3 TRBV7-8
ASSLAGRGYEQY . TRBJ2-7 TRBV7-3
ASSSGYEQY . TRBJ2-7 TRBV27
ASSPFRRTGDYEQY . TRBJ2-7 TRBV7-6
ASSLVPGEETQY . TRBJ2-5 TRBV5-6
ASSPAGQAQY . TRBJ2-7 TRBV7-2
ASSQEMSGYT . TRBJ1-2 TRBV3-1/TRBV3-2
ASSPYRLNTGELF . TRBJ2-2 TRBV7-8
ASSYPRTGGNEQY . TRBJ2-7 TRBV6-2/TRBV6-3
ATSDRGQGTDTQY . TRBJ2-3 TRBV24-1
ASSWAGGYEQY . TRBJ2-7 TRBV5-1
ASSLLRGGGDEQF . TRBJ2-1 TRBV5-1
ASSAGTGTDTQY . TRBJ2-3 TRBV19
ASSLDRGAGELF . TRBJ2-2 TRBV5-4
ASSFTGGSHEQY . TRBJ2-7 TRBV7-8
ASRVQGAEAF . TRBJ1-1 TRBV2
ASSSWTGPEAF . TRBJ1-1 TRBV9
ASIQAVSYEQY once TRBJ2-7 TRBV2
ASGEQGAGNTIY . TRBJ1-3 TRBV13
ATTRGFSYGYT once TRBJ1-2 TRBV6-5
SALGQPAF . TRBJ1-1 TRBV20-1
ASSVDSHSNQPQH many TRBJ1-5 TRBV9
ASSVEEVLAGELF . TRBJ2-2 TRBV9
ASTAGQIAGELF . TRBJ2-2 TRBV6-5
ASRLQSGTADTEAF . TRBJ1-1 TRBV5-1
ASGRGAGGITDTQY . TRBJ2-3 TRBV9
ATSRVPTNTGELF . TRBJ2-2 TRBV15
ASSVKGTGVPSNQPQH . TRBJ1-5 TRBV9
ASSLGTRSNSPLH . TRBJ1-6 TRBV7-2
SASLSGSQPQH . TRBJ1-5 TRBV20-1
ASSWLPGAGAF . TRBJ1-1 TRBV7-3
ASSEDLVNQPQH . TRBJ1-5 TRBV25-1
ASSFIGGVDTQY . TRBJ2-3 TRBV7-2